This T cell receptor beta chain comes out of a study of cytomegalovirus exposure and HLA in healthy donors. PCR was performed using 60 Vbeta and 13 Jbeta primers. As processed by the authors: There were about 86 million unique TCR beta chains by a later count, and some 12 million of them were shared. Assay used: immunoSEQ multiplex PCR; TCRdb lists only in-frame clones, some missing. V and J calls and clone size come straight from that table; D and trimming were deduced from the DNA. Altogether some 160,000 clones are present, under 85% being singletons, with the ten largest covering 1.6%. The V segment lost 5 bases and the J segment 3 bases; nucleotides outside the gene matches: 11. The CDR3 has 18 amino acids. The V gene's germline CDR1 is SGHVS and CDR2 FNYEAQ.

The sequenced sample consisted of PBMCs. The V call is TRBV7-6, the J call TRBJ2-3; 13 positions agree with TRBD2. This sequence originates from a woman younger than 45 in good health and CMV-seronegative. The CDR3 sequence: CASSAGTSGKTGTDTQYF. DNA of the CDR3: TGTGCCAGCAGCGCGGGGACTAGCGGGAAAACGGGGACAGATACGCAGTATTTT.